The subject of this entry is one TCR beta chain. The antigen is undetermined. PBMCs, at least 6 million per sample, were isolated. These data belong to a study of blood T cells in healthy people across ages. Study-level results: As age increased, TCR beta diversity per million T cells fell in a roughly linear fashion.

Primed by a sample-barcoded 5' primer and a J-beta primer mix, a second PCR proceeded for 7 to 11 cycles. Each cDNA molecule received a tag from a template-switch adaptor that had 12 random nucleotides. TCRdb passed the 5' RACE reads through MiXCR, listing each CDR3 protein once. This sample has around 790,000 distinct CDR3 sequences, with approximately 44% found just once. V gave up 5 bases and J gave up 3 bases, with 12 bases separating them. Germline V gives CDR1 PRHDT, CDR2 FYEKMQ (reference sequence). CDR3 length equals 14 residues. The V call is TRBV13, the J call TRBJ2-3; weak D call: TRBD2 (5 bases). The sequence derives from a man in his fifties or sixties in good health. The sequenced sample consisted of blood. The CDR3 DNA reads TGTGCCAGCAGCGTCGGGGTCGCTACAGATACGCAGTATTTT. It codes for CASSVGVATDTQYF.